These 28 T cell receptor beta chains originate from one sample sequenced in a study of blood T cells in healthy people across ages. Next came a second PCR, run for about 6 to 12 cycles, which used a sample-barcoded 5' primer along with a J-beta primer mix. TCRdb re-analysed the 5' RACE reads in MiXCR, keeping a single row per CDR3 protein. The sample consists of about 800,000 distinct CDR3 sequences, roughly 64% of them appearing once. Sequencing used blood. The receptor set was obtained from a young man in good health.

V is TRBV28 and J is TRBJ1-2; TRBD1 matches at 12 bases. V shed 2 bases, J shed 6 bases, and the junction held 7 bases outside the gene matches. CDR3 length: 16 amino acids. CDR1 is MDHEN and CDR2 is SYDVKM in the germline V gene. CDR3 in DNA: TGTGCCAGCAGTTTAATGGGGACAGGGGGCGAGGATGGCTACACCTTC. As protein: CASSLMGTGGEDGYTF.

The CDR3 DNA reads TGCAGCGTTGTAGGCGGGTTTACCTACAATGAGCAGTTCTTC. Translation: CSVVGGFTYNEQFF. The chain links TRBV29-1 to TRBJ2-1; D is perhaps TRBD2 (5 bases). This CDR3 is 14 amino acids long. Looked up from germline, CDR1 is SQVTM and CDR2 is ANQGSEA. V was pared by 4 bases and J by 2 bases, with 12 bases between.

The chain uses TRBV3-1 and TRBJ1-1, with TRBD1 identical over 9 bases. From germline, CDR1 is LGHDT and CDR2 YNNKEL (reference sequence). The CDR3 spans 17 residues. V shed 5 bases, J shed 0 bases, and the junction held 10 bases outside the gene matches. CDR3 nucleotides: TGTGCCAGCAGCTCGGACAGGGGATTACGCATGAACACTGAAGCTTTCTTT. It yields the protein CASSSDRGLRMNTEAFF.

This clonotype was observed a few times. The chain is built from TRBV6-5 and TRBJ2-6, with no clear D. Germline lookup yields CDR1 MNHEY and CDR2 SVGAGI. Trimming pared 6 bases from V and 0 bases from J, leaving 12 bases between. This CDR3 is built from 16 residues. As DNA, the CDR3 is TGTGCCAGCAGACAGCGACCTGTCTCTGGGGCCAACGTCCTGACTTTC. Protein product: CASRQRPVSGANVLTF.

The genes are TRBV9 and TRBJ1-6; D gene ambiguous. This CDR3 has 12 amino acids. Deletions cut 2 bases from V and 6 bases from J, with 3 bases between. Per germline, CDR1 SGDLS and CDR2 YYNGEE. The CDR3 coding sequence is TGTGCCAGCAGCGTCAGTAATTCACCCCTCCACTTT. Translated, it gives CASSVSNSPLHF.

V gene TRBV10-3 combines with J gene TRBJ2-1; no firm D call. Germline V gene sequence: CDR1 ENHRY, CDR2 SYGVKD. Trimming took off 3 bases at V and 0 bases at J, with 9 bases between the two ends. This CDR3 is 15 amino acids long. CDR3 sequence: CAISDPGSSYNEQFF. The CDR3 DNA sequence: TGTGCCATCAGTGACCCTGGCAGCTCCTACAATGAGCAGTTCTTC.

Points on this clonotype: Germline and junction disagree at one end, which may indicate a read error. This sequence joins TRBV27 and TRBJ2-3; TRBD1 is a possible D gene (6 bases). The germline V gene encodes CDR1 MNHEY and CDR2 SMNVEV (reference sequence). The CDR3 sequence is 15 residues long. The CDR3 reads CASTGTPLLPDAQYF. CDR3 bases: TGTGCCAGTACAGGGACCCCCCTCCTACCAGATGCGCAGTATTTT.

This sequence joins TRBV27 and TRBJ2-3; maybe TRBD2 (5 bases). Trimming stripped 8 bases from V and 1 base from J, with 19 bases between. Germline CDR1 and CDR2: MNHEY and SMNVEV (reference sequence). The CDR3 spans 16 residues. The CDR3 region is CASRRADGSGTDTQYF. The CDR3 nucleotides are TGTGCCAGCCGAAGAGCGGACGGGTCAGGCACAGATACGCAGTATTTT.

This clonotype was seen just once. The V and J genes are TRBV25-1 and TRBJ1-4, with 7 bases identical to TRBD1. Unmatched junction bases numbered 8, after V lost 6 bases and J lost 1 base. The CDR3 sequence is 16 residues long. Germline values: CDR1 MGHDK, CDR2 SYGVNS. In nucleotides, the CDR3 is TGTGCCAGCAGAGGATCGAACAGGGGAACTAATGAAAAACTGTTTTTT. It translates to CASRGSNRGTNEKLFF.

This clonotype showed up just a few times. This rearrangement joins TRBV20-1 to TRBJ2-1; D possibly uses TRBD1 or TRBD2 (7 bases each). With 3 bases removed from V and 4 bases from J, the gap between germline ends came to 19 bases. Germline CDR1 DFQATT, CDR2 SNEGSKA (reference sequence). The CDR3 is 16 amino acids. The CDR3 here is CSARGGTDGTYNEQFF. DNA for the CDR3: TGCAGTGCTAGGGGAGGGACAGACGGAACTTACAATGAGCAGTTCTTC.

V and J are TRBV30 and TRBJ1-6; D is uncertain. This CDR3 region has 16 residues. Germline loops: CDR1 GTSNPN, CDR2 SVGIG (reference sequence). Trimming shortened V by 4 bases and J by 10 bases, and 23 bases separated the two germline ends. The CDR3 reads CAWKFGYWQSTSPLHF. CDR3 sequence (DNA): TGTGCCTGGAAGTTCGGTTACTGGCAGTCCACATCACCCCTCCACTTT.

This clonotype appeared a few times. The V call is TRBV20-1, the J call TRBJ2-5; D is possibly TRBD2 (7 bases). The CDR3 has 14 residues. Germline CDR1 DFQATT, CDR2 SNEGSKA (reference sequence). The V end lost 1 base, the J end lost 2 bases, and 11 bases lay between the germline ends. The CDR3 region is CSARGTRGQETQYF. CDR3 bases: TGCAGTGCTAGAGGGACTAGGGGGCAAGAGACCCAGTACTTC.

A few counts support this clonotype. The CDR3 bases are TGTGCCAGCAGACCCAGCGGGAGTGAAAGGGAGACCCAGTACTTC. It encodes CASRPSGSERETQYF. V gene TRBV7-9 combines with J gene TRBJ2-5, with 8 bases fitting TRBD2. Germline V gives CDR1 SEHNR, CDR2 FQNEAQ (reference sequence). The CDR3 covers 15 residues. V was clipped by 6 bases and J by 5 bases; unmatched bases: 11.

V usage is TRBV20-1 and J usage is TRBJ2-1, with 9 positions matching TRBD2. Germline values: CDR1 DFQATT, CDR2 SNEGSKA (reference sequence). CDR3 length: 15 amino acids. CDR3 DNA sequence: TGCAGCGCAGGGGCGGGAGGGCCCTACTACAATGAGCAGTTCTTC. Translating gives CSAGAGGPYYNEQFF.

This clonotype showed up just a few times. The chain combines TRBV7-9 with TRBJ2-3; a possible D gene is TRBD2 (6 bases). The CDR3 totals 17 residues. Germline CDR1 reads SEHNR; CDR2 reads FQNEAQ (reference sequence). Trimming removed 5 bases from V and 0 bases from J, with 18 bases in between. CDR3 bases: TGTGCCAGCAGCCTACCCCCCGCGGGACCAAGCACAGATACGCAGTATTTT. This codes for CASSLPPAGPSTDTQYF.

The V call is TRBV4-2, the J call TRBJ1-3, with D unresolved. From germline, CDR1 is LGHNA and CDR2 YNFKEQ. Trimming removed 4 bases from V and 0 bases from J, with 16 bases in between. The CDR3 consists of 17 residues. The CDR3 DNA reads as TGTGCCAGCAGCCGGCTTGAGGGAGTGAGCTCTGGAAACACCATATATTTT. Protein: CASSRLEGVSSGNTIYF.

The J gene is TRBJ2-5, the V gene TRBV20-1; D is undetermined. In germline, CDR1 is DFQATT, CDR2 SNEGSKA (reference sequence). The CDR3 spans 12 residues. Trimming shortened V by 3 bases and J by 5 bases, and 10 bases separated the two germline ends. CDR3 amino acids: CSASMGRETQYF. Here the CDR3 DNA reads TGCAGTGCTAGTATGGGAAGGGAGACCCAGTACTTC.

With regard to this clonotype: A single base separates this from a much larger clone, so it may be a read error. The chain combines TRBV4-3 with TRBJ1-4; TRBD1 matches at 7 bases. The CDR3 has 16 residues. V lost 5 bases and J lost 6; bases outside the gene matches: 12. Germline V CDR1 and CDR2: LGHNA, YSLEER. The CDR3 here is CASSSGQAIPDEKLFF. The CDR3 DNA reads as TGCGCCAGCAGCTCCGGACAGGCCATCCCTGATGAAAAACTGTTTTTT.

The J gene is TRBJ2-1, the V gene TRBV4-2, with 11 bases aligning to TRBD2. The CDR3 extends over 15 amino acids. V shed 6 bases and J 7 bases; nucleotides not matched to a gene: 8. The germline V gene encodes CDR1 LGHNA and CDR2 YNFKEQ. CDR3 bases: TGTGCCAGCAGAACGACTAGCGGGATTGGAAATGAGCAGTTCTTC. Translation gives CASRTTSGIGNEQFF.

This clonotype was seen a few times. The V and J genes are TRBV6-5 and TRBJ1-2, with TRBD1 as a possible D gene (6 bases). Germline CDR1 reads MNHEY; CDR2 reads SVGAGI. This CDR3 region has 14 residues. Trimming took 4 bases from V and 6 from J, leaving 15 bases between them. CDR3 nucleotides: TGTGCCAGCAGTTCCCGGGACAAAGTCGATGGCTACACCTTC. This gives the protein CASSSRDKVDGYTF.

This clonotype appeared a few times. The genes are TRBV6-2 or TRBV6-3 and TRBJ2-5; D not certain. Germline loops: CDR1 MNHEY, CDR2 SVGEGT. V was clipped by 6 bases and J by 0 bases, with 14 bases between them. This CDR3 comprises 15 residues. The CDR3 loop reads CASSKFVEDQETQYF. In nucleotides, the CDR3 is TGTGCCAGCAGCAAGTTCGTCGAGGACCAAGAGACCCAGTACTTC.

This chain links TRBV6-1 with TRBJ2-4; D might be TRBD1 or TRBD2, each matching 6 bases. The germline V and J ends were trimmed by 5 bases and 8 bases, with 31 bases remaining between them. CDR3 length: 19 amino acids. Germline values: CDR1 MNHNS, CDR2 SASEGT. The CDR3 here is CASSKRAPRGDYVVDIQYF. In DNA form, the CDR3 reads TGTGCCAGCAGTAAGCGAGCCCCTAGGGGGGATTACGTGGTGGACATTCAGTACTTC.

V and J are TRBV4-2 and TRBJ1-2, with D uncertain. Between the trimmed V and J ends, which lost 4 bases and 9 bases, there was a span of 18 bases. The CDR3 extends over 14 amino acids. Germline CDR1 and CDR2: LGHNA and YNFKEQ. DNA of the CDR3: TGTGCCAGCAGCCCGAGAGGGAGCCTTCCCCGCTACACCTTC. Encoded protein: CASSPRGSLPRYTF.

This clonotype has only a few counts. The V call is TRBV7-2, the J call TRBJ2-1, with 9 positions matching TRBD2. The V gene end was trimmed by 0 bases and the J gene end by 8 bases; junction bases not matched to a gene: 8. Germline CDR1 reads SGHTA; CDR2 reads FQGNSA. This CDR3 region has 16 residues. The CDR3 coding sequence is TGTGCCAGCAGCTTAGCGCCCTTAGCGGGAGTGGATGAGCAGTTCTTC. Its protein is CASSLAPLAGVDEQFF. The full variable domain, with the rest looked up from reference TRBV7-2 and TRBJ2-1, is GAGVSQSPSNKVTEKGKDVELRCDPISGHTALYWYRQSLGQGLEFLIYFQGNSAPDKSGLPSDRFSAERTGGSVSTLTIQRTQQEDSAVYLCASSLAPLAGVDEQFFGPGTRLTVL.

The chain links TRBV4-1 to TRBJ2-3; 12 bases are a match to TRBD2. The germline CDR1 and CDR2 sequences are MGHRA and YSYEKL. Unmatched junction bases numbered 6, after V lost 0 bases and J lost 5 bases. This CDR3 spans 17 amino acids. The CDR3 reads CASSQEGTSGWVDTQYF. CDR3 DNA sequence: TGCGCCAGCAGCCAAGAGGGGACTAGCGGGTGGGTAGATACGCAGTATTTT.

The V and J genes are TRBV20-1 and TRBJ2-5, with D maybe TRBD2 (5 bases). The CDR3 is 16 amino acids. Germline values: CDR1 DFQATT, CDR2 SNEGSKA (reference sequence). Trimming cost V 4 bases and J 1 base, with 19 bases left between them. As DNA, the CDR3 is TGCAGTGCTACCTTTAATGGGCGGGTAATCCAAGAGACCCAGTACTTC. Residues: CSATFNGRVIQETQYF.

This clonotype was seen more than once but under ten times. The chain uses TRBV7-2 and TRBJ2-3; 13 positions match TRBD2. V dropped 4 bases and J dropped 0; count of bases not matched to a gene: 7. The CDR3 is 18 amino acids. The germline gives CDR1 SGHTA, CDR2 FQGNSA. The CDR3 coding sequence is TGTGCCAGCAGCTCCCAACTAGCGGGAGGGCCAAGCACAGATACGCAGTATTTT. This sequence encodes CASSSQLAGGPSTDTQYF.

This chain uses TRBV20-1 with TRBJ2-2, with D tentatively TRBD2 (6 bases). The CDR3 runs 13 residues. Germline V gene lookup returns CDR1 DFQATT and CDR2 SNEGSKA (reference sequence). With 3 bases removed from V and 8 bases from J, the gap between germline ends came to 13 bases. CDR3 loop: CSARTSREGELFF. In DNA form, the CDR3 reads TGCAGTGCTAGGACTAGTAGGGAGGGGGAGCTGTTTTTT.